This record concerns one TCR beta chain sequence. The specificity of this receptor is unknown. This sample was taken from a study of monozygotic twins with inflammatory bowel disease (dated by TCRdb to between 2018 and 2021). A note on the overall study: In total, 28 monozygotic twin pairs made up the full study: 19 Danish pairs, all IBD-discordant, plus nine German pairs, of which four were IBD-concordant and five were IBD-discordant. The search for disease-associated traits relied mainly on comparing, within discordant pairs, IBD patients with their genetically identical healthy co-twins. Each individual had, on average, about 151 000 unique TCRalpha sequences and 181 000 unique TCRbeta sequences available for analysis. The paper as a whole reports these results and caveats: Measured by the inverse Simpson index, TCRbeta repertoire diversity was lower in IBD patients than in their healthy co-twins. Compared with healthy twins, IBD patients had fewer clonotypes in common with other individuals, a difference most pronounced in patients showing signs of disease activity. Because patients received different immunosuppressive treatments, the repertoires may have picked up extra background noise and variability between individuals. Distinction between different T cell subtypes could not be achieved in the analysis. Repertoire similarity did not differ between concordant and discordant twins, which could be due to limited statistical power. No single strong signal or clonotype linked to IBD turned up in the results, so the idea that one exists was not supported.

Library preparation was by 5' RACE. The input for every TCR library was 3,500 to 4,000 ng of total RNA. cDNA was synthesized with SMARTScribe reverse transcriptase in eight separate reactions per sample. During cDNA synthesis, template switching was used to introduce unique molecular identifiers that contained a 6-nucleotide sample barcode. TCRalpha and TCRbeta cDNA was amplified in two nested PCRs of roughly 16 and 10 cycles, and bead purification was carried out after each PCR. Before amplification, the cDNA was treated with uracil DNA-glycosylase and purified using the QIAquick PCR purification kit. The second PCR added Illumina TruSeq-compatible adapters along with sample-specific barcodes. TapeStation and Qubit were used to check library quality and concentration, and 4.5 to 5 ng of each library was pooled. Sequencing of pooled libraries was carried out on an Illumina HiSeq2500 single-index Rapid Run using 2 x 100 bp reads and custom sequencing primers. Per the source publication's procedure: MiGEC version 1.2.6 was used for UMI-based consensus assembly, which corrected PCR and sequencing errors. MiXCR version 2.1.1 was used for V(D)J alignment, clonotype assembly and CDR3 extraction. To normalise gene usage, clonotype sharing and MAIT/NKT TCR abundance, the analysis used the top 1000, 10 000 and 20 000 clonotypes per sample. After downsampling to 27 000 UMIs, diversity was calculated as the inverse Simpson index using the vegan R package. Statistical testing used paired Mann-Whitney U tests on the discordant twin pairs and applied Benjamini-Hochberg correction for multiple testing. TCRdb reprocessed the reads into one record per CDR3 protein sequence, lacking DNA. The V and J calls, along with clone size, are taken from TCRdb and not from the paper's own processing. The sample's table lists a count of 300,000 to 400,000 distinct CDR3 sequences. The top ten constitute 2% to 2.5% of the sample.

An approximately 2.5 ml peripheral blood sample was drawn into PAXgene tubes per donor and stored at -80°C. Without T cell sorting, total RNA was isolated from whole blood using the PAXgene blood miRNA kit on an automated QIAcube. Deep TCRalpha and TCRbeta repertoire profiling with unique molecular barcoding was performed on peripheral blood of monozygotic twin pairs concordant or discordant for inflammatory bowel disease. Smoking habits were recorded for all twin pairs, with individuals classified as current, former or never smokers. The CDR3 contains 15 residues, cysteine and phenylalanine counted. There is no recorded DNA. The germline V gene specifies KGHDR as CDR1 and SFDVKD as CDR2.

This receptor was obtained from a human donor with ulcerative colitis or Crohn's disease, or a healthy co-twin of an affected twin (not recorded which). The sequencing input was blood. The rearranged chain carries TRBV24-1 and TRBJ2-1; without DNA, the TCRdb call of TRBD1 cannot be checked. The CDR3 region reads CATSDFRSGNNEQFF.